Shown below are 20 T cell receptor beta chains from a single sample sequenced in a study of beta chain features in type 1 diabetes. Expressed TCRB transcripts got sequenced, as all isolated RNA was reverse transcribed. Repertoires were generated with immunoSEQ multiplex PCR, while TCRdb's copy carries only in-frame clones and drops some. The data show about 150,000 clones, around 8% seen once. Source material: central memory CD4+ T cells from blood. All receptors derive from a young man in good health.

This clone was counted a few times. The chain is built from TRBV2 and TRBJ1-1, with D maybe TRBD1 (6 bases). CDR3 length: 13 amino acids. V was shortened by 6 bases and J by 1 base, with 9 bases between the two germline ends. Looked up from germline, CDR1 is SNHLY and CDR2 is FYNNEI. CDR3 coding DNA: TGTGCCAGCAGGGGGGGGGCGAACACTGAAGCTTTCTTT. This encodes CASRGGANTEAFF.

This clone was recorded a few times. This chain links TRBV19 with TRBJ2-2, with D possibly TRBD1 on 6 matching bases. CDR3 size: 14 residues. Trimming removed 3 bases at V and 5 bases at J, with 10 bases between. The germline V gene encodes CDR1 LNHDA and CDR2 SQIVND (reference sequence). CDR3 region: CASSIRGQTGELFF. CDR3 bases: TGTGCCAGTAGTATCCGAGGACAGACCGGGGAGCTGTTTTTT.

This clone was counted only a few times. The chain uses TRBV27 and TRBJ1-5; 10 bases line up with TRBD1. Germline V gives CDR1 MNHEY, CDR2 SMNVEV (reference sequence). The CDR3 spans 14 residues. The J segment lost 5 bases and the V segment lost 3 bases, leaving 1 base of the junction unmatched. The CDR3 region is CASSFGQGDQPQHF. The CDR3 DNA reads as TGTGCCAGCAGTTTCGGACAGGGGGATCAGCCCCAGCATTTT.

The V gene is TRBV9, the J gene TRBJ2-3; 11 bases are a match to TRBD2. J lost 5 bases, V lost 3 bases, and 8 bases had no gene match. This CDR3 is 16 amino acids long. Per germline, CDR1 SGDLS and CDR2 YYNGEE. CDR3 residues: CASSDLAGGPGDTQYF. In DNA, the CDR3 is TGTGCCAGCAGCGATCTAGCGGGAGGCCCGGGAGATACGCAGTATTTT.

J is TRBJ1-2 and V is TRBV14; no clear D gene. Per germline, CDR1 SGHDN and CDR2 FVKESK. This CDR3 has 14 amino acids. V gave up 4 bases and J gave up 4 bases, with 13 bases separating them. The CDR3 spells CASSPHQSTYGYTF. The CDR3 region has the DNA TGTGCCAGCAGCCCCCACCAATCTACCTATGGCTACACCTTC.

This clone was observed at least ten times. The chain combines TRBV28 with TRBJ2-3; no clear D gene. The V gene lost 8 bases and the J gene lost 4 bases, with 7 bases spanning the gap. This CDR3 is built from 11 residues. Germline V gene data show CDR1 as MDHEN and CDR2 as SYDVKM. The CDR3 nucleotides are TGTGCCAGCGGAGTTTCAGATACGCAGTATTTT. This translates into CASGVSDTQYF.

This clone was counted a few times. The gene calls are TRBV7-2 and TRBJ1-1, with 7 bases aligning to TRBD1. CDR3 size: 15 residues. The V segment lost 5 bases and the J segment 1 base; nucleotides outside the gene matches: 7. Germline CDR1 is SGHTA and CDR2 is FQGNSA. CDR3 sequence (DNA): TGTGCCAGCAGCGACGACAGGGTGGGGAACACTGAAGCTTTCTTT. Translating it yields CASSDDRVGNTEAFF.

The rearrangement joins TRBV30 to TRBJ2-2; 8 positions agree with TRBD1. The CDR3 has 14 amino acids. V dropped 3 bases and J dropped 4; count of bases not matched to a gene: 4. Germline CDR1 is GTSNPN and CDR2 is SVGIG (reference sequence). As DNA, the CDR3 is TGTGCCTGGAGCAGGGACAGGACCACCGGGGAGCTGTTTTTT. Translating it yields CAWSRDRTTGELFF.

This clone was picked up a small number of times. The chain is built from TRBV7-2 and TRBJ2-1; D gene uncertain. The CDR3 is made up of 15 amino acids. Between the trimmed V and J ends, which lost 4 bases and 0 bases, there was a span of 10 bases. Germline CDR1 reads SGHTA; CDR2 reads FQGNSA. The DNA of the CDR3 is TGTGCCAGCAGCTCCCCACCGGGCTCCTACAATGAGCAGTTCTTC. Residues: CASSSPPGSYNEQFF.

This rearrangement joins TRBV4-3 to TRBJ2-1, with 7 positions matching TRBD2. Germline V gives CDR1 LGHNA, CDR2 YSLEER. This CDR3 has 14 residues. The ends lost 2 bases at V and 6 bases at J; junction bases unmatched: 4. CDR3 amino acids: CASSQTASGNEQFF. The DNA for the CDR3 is TGCGCCAGCAGCCAAACGGCTAGCGGCAATGAGCAGTTCTTC.

The CDR3 sequence is CASSRNRGAYNEQFF. The CDR3 DNA follows: TGTGCCAGCAGTCGTAACAGGGGGGCCTACAATGAGCAGTTCTTC. The chain joins TRBV28 to TRBJ2-1; 8 bases align to TRBD1. Germline lookup yields CDR1 MDHEN and CDR2 SYDVKM. Trimming cost V 5 bases and J 2 bases; bases outside gene matches: 5. The CDR3 loop spans 15 amino acids.

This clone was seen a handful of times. CDR3 amino acids: CASSLQGADTQYF. As DNA, the CDR3 is TGTGCCAGCAGCTTGCAGGGGGCAGATACGCAGTATTTT. The chain combines TRBV5-6 with TRBJ2-3, with 7 bases fitting TRBD1. CDR1 SGHDT and CDR2 YYEEEE come from the germline V gene. The V segment lost 1 base and the J segment 4 bases; nucleotides outside the gene matches: 0. The CDR3 totals 13 residues.

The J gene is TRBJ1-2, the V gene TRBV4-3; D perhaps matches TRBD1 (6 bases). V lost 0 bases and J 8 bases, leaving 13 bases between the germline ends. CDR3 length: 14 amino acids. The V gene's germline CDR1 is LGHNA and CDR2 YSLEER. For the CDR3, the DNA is TGCGCCAGCAGCCAAGAGTCAGAGACAGGCGGCTACACCTTC. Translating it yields CASSQESETGGYTF.

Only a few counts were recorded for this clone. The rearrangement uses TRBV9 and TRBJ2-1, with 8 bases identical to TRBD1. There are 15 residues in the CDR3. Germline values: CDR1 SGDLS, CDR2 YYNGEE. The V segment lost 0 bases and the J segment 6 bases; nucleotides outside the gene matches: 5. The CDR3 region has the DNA TGTGCCAGCAGCGTAGATCCAGGGGGCTTCAATGAGCAGTTCTTC. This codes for CASSVDPGGFNEQFF.

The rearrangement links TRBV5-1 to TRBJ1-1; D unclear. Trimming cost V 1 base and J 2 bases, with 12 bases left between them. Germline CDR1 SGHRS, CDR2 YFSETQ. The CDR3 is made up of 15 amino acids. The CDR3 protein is CASSLQRHVNTEAFF. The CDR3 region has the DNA TGCGCCAGCAGCTTGCAGCGTCACGTAAACACTGAAGCTTTCTTT.

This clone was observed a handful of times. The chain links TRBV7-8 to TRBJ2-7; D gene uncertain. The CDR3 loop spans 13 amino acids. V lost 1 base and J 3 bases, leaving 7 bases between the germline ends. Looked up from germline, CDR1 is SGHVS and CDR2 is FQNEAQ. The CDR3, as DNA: TGTGCCAGCAGCTTAGAACAGTTCTACGAGCAGTACTTC. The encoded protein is CASSLEQFYEQYF.

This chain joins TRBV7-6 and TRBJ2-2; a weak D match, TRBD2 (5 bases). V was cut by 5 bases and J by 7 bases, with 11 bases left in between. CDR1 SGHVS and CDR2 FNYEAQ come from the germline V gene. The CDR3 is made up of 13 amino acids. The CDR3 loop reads CASSPTAGGELFF. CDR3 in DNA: TGTGCCAGCAGCCCGACGGCGGGCGGGGAGCTGTTTTTT.

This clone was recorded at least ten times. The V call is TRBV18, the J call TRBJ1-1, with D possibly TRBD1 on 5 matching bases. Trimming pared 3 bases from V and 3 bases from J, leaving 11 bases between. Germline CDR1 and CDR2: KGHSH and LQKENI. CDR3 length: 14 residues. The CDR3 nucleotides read TGTGCCAGCTCACCTAGACAGTTGGACACTGAAGCTTTCTTT. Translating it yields CASSPRQLDTEAFF.

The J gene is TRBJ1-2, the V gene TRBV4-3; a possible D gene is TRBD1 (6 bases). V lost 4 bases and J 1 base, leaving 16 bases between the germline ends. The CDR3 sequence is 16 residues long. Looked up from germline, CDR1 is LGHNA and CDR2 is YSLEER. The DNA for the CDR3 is TGCGCCAGCAGCCCAGAGACAGGAGTAATTAACTATGGCTACACCTTC. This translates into CASSPETGVINYGYTF.

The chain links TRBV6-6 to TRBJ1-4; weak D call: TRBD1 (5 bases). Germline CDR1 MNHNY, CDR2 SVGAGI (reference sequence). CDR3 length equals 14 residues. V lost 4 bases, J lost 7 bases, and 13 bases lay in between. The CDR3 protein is CASSSRQGGEKLFF. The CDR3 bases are TGTGCCAGCAGTTCAAGGCAGGGAGGTGAAAAACTGTTTTTT.